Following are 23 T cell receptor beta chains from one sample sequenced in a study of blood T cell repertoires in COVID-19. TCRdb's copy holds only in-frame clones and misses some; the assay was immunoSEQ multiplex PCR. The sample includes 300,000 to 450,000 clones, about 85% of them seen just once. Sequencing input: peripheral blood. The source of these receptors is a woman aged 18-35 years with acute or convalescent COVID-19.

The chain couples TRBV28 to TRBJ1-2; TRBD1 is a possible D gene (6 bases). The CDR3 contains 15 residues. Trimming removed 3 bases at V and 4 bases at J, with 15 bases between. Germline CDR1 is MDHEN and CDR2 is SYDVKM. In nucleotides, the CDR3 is TGTGCCAGCAGTTTCCGGGGGGCGTACCTCTATGGCTACACCTTC. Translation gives CASSFRGAYLYGYTF.

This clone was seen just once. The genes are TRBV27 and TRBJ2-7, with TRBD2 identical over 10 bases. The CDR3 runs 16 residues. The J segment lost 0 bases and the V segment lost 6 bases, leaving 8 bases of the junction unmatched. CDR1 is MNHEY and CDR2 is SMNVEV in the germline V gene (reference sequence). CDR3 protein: CASRGILAGSSYEQYF. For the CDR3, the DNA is TGTGCCAGCAGGGGAATACTAGCGGGAAGCTCCTACGAGCAGTACTTC.

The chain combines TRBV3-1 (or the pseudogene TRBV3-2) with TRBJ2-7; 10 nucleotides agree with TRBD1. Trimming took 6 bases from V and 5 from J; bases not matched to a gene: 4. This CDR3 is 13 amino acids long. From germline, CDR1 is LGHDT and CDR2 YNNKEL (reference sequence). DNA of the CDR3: TGTGCCAGCAGTCGACAGGGGGCGAACGAGCAGTACTTC. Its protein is CASSRQGANEQYF.

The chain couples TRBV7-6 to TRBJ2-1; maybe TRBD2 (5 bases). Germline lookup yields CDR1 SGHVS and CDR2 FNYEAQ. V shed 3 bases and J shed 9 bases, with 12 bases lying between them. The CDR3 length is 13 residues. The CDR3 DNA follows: TGTGCCAGCAGCTTTTCCGGGATCGGTGAGCAGTTCTTC. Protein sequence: CASSFSGIGEQFF.

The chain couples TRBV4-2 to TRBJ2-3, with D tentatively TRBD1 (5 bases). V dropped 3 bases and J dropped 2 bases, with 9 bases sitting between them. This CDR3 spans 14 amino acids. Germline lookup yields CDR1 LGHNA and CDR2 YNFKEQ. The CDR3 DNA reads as TGTGCCAGCAGCCAGTGGGGCAACACAGATACGCAGTATTTT. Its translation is CASSQWGNTDTQYF.

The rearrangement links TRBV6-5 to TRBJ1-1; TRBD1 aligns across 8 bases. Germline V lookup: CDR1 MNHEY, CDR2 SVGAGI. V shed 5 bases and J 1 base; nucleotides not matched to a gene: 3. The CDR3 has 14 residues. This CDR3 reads CASSIGQGNTEAFF. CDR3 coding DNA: TGTGCCAGCAGTATCGGACAGGGGAACACTGAAGCTTTCTTT.

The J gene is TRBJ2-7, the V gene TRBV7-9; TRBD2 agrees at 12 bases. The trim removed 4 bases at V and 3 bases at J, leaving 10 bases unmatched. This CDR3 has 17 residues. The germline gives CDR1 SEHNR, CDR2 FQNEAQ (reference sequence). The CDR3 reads CASSSGTSGPVHYEQYF. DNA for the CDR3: TGTGCCAGCAGCTCCGGGACTAGCGGGCCTGTCCACTACGAGCAGTACTTC.

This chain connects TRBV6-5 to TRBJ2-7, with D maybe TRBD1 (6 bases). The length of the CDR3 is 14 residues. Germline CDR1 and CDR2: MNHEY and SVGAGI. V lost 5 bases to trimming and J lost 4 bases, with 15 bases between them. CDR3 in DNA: TGTGCCAGCAGTAACCCCACCGACAGGTACGAGCAGTACTTC. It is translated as CASSNPTDRYEQYF.

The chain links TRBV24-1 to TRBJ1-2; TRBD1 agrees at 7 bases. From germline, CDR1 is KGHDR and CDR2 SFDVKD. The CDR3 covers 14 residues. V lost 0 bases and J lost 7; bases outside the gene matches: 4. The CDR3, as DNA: TGTGCCACCAGTGATTTGAACAGGGGAAGTGGCTACACCTTC. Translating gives CATSDLNRGSGYTF.

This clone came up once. The CDR3 here is CASSLRTTEAFF. For the CDR3, the DNA is TGTGCCAGCAGCTTAAGGACAACTGAAGCTTTCTTT. V and J are TRBV7-8 and TRBJ1-1; possible D gene TRBD1, 5 bases. This CDR3 comprises 12 residues. Germline V CDR1 and CDR2: SGHVS, FQNEAQ. Between the trimmed V and J ends, which lost 2 bases and 5 bases, there was a span of 6 bases.

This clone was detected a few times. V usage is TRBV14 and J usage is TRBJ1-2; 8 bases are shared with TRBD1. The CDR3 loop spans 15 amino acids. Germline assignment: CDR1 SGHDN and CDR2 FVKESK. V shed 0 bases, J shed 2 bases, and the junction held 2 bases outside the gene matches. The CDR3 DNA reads TGTGCCAGCAGCCAAGATGGGACAGGCAACTATGGCTACACCTTC. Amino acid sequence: CASSQDGTGNYGYTF.

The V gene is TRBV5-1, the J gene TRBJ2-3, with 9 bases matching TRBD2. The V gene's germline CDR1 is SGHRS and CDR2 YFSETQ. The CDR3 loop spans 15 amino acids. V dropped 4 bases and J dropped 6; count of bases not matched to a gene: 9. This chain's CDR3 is CASSLGLAPVDTQYF. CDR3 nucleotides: TGCGCCAGCAGCCTAGGACTAGCGCCTGTTGATACGCAGTATTTT. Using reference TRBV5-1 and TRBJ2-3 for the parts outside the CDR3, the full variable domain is KAGVTQTPRYLIKTRGQQVTLSCSPISGHRSVSWYQQTPGQGLQFLFEYFSETQRNKGNFPGRFSGRQFSNSRSEMNVSTLELGDSALYLCASSLGLAPVDTQYFGPGTRLTVL.

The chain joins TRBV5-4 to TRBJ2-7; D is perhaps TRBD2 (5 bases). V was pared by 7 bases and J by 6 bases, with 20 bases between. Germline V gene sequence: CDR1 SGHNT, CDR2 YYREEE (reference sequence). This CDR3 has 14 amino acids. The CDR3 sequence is CASSANSGSAEQYF. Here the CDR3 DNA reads TGTGCCAGCTCCGCGAACAGCGGATCCGCCGAGCAGTACTTC.

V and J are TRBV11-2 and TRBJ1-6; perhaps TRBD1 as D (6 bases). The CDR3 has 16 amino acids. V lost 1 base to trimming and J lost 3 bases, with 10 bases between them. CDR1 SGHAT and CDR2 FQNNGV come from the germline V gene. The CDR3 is CASSLVGRGYNSPLHF. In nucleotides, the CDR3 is TGTGCCAGCAGCTTAGTGGGCAGGGGCTATAATTCACCCCTCCACTTT.

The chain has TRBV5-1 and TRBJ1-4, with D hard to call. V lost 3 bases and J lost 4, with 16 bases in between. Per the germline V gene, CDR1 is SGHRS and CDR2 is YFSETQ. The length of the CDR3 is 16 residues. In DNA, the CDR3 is TGCGCCAGCAGCTCCGTGTCGTCTGCGATTAATGAAAAACTGTTTTTT. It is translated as CASSSVSSAINEKLFF.

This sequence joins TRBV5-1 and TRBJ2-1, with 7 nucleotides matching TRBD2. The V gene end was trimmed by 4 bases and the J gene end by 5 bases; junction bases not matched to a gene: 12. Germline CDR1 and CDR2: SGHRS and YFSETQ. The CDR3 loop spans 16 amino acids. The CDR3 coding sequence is TGCGCCAGCAGCCCTGGGACGGGTCGGGAGGACAATGAGCAGTTCTTC. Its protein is CASSPGTGREDNEQFF.

The CDR3 spells CASSFQGARYEQYF. The DNA of the CDR3 is TGTGCCAGCAGCTTCCAGGGGGCCCGTTACGAGCAGTACTTC. The genes are TRBV14 and TRBJ2-7; 8 bases map to TRBD1. Germline assignment: CDR1 SGHDN and CDR2 FVKESK. The J segment lost 4 bases and the V segment lost 5 bases, leaving 7 bases of the junction unmatched. This CDR3 is built from 14 residues.

The chain's CDR3 is CASSDNSYEQYF. The CDR3 nucleotides are TGTGCCAGCAGTGACAACTCCTACGAGCAGTACTTC. The rearrangement uses TRBV6-1 and TRBJ2-7; D ambiguous. CDR3 length: 12 residues. Trimming took 3 bases from V and 0 from J, leaving 3 bases between them. Germline lookup yields CDR1 MNHNS and CDR2 SASEGT.

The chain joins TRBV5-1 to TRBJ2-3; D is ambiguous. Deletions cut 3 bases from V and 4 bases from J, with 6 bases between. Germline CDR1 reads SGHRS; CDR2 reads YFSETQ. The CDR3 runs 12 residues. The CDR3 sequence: CASSSLADTQYF. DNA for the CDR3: TGCGCCAGCAGCTCATTAGCAGATACGCAGTATTTT.

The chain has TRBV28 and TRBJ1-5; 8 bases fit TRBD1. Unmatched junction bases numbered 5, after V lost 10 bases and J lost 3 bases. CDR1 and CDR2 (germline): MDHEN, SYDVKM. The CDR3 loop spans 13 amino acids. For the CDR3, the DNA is TGTGCCACCTACAGGGGGAACAATCAGCCCCAGCATTTT. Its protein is CATYRGNNQPQHF.

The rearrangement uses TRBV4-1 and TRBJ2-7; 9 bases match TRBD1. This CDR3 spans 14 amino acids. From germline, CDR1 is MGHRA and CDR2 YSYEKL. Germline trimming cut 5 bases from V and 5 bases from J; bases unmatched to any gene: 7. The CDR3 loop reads CASSDTGGSDEQYF. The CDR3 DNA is TGCGCCAGCAGCGACACAGGGGGCTCGGACGAGCAGTACTTC.

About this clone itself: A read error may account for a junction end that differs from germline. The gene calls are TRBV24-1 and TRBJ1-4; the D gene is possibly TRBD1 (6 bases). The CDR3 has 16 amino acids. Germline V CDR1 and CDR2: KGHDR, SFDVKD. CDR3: CATSDLKTGCGRKTVF. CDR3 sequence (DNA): TGTGCCACCAGTGATTTAAAAACAGGGTGCGGCCGAAAAACTGTTTTT.

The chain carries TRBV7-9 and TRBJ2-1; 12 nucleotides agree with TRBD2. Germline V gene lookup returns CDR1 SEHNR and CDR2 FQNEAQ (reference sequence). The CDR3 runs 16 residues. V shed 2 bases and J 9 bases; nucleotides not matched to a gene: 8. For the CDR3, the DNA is TGTGCCAGCAGCTTATGGCTAGCGGGGGGGCCAATTGAGCAGTTCTTC. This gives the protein CASSLWLAGGPIEQFF.